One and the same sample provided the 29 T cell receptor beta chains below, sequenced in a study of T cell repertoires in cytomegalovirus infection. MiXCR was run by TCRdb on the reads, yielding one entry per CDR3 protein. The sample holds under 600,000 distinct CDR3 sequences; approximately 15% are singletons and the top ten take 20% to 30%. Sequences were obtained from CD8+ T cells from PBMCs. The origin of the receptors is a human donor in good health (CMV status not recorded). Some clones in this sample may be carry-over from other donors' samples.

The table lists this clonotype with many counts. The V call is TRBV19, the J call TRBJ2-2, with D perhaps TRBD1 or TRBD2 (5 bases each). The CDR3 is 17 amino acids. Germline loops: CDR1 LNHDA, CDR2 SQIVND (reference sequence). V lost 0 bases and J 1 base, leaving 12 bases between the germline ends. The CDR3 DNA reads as TGTGCCAGTAGTATAGATGTTGAGGGGCTGAACACCGGGGAGCTGTTTTTT. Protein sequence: CASSIDVEGLNTGELFF.

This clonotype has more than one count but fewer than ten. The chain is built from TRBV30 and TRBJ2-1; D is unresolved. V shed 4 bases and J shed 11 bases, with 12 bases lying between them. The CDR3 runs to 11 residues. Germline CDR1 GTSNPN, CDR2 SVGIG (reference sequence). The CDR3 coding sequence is TGTGCCTGGAACTATCGACATCAGCAGTTCTTC. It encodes CAWNYRHQQFF.

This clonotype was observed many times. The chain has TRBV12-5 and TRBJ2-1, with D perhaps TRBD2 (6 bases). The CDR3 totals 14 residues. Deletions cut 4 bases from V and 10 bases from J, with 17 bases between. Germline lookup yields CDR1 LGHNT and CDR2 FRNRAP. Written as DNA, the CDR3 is TGTGCTAGTGGTTGGGGAGGTCTAGGGGTAGAGCAGTTCTTC. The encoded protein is CASGWGGLGVEQFF.

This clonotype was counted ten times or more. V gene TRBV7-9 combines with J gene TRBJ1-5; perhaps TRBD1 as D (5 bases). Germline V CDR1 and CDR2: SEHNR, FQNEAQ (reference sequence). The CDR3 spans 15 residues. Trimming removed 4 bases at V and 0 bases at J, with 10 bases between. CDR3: CASSSDRHSNQPQHF. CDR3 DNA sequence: TGTGCCAGCAGCTCCGACAGACATAGCAATCAGCCCCAGCATTTT.

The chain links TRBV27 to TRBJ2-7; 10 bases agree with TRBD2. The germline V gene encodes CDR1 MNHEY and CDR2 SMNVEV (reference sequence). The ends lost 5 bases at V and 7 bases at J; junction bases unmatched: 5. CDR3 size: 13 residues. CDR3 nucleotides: TGTGCCAGCAGTCATAAGCGGGGGGGAGAGCAGTACTTC. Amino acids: CASSHKRGGEQYF.

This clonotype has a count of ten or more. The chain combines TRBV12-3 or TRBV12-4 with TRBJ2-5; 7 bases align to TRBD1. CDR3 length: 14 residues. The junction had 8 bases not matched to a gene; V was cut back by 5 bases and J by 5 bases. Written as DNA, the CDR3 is TGTGCCAGCAGTCCCGGACAGGCAAGGGAGACCCAGTACTTC. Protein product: CASSPGQARETQYF.

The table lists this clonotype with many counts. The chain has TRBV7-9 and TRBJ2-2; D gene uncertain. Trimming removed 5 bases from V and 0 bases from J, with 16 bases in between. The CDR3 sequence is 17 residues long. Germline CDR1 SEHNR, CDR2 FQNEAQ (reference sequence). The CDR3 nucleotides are TGTGCCAGCAGCCTCCTGTTCGGGTTTACGAACACCGGGGAGCTGTTTTTT. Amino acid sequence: CASSLLFGFTNTGELFF.

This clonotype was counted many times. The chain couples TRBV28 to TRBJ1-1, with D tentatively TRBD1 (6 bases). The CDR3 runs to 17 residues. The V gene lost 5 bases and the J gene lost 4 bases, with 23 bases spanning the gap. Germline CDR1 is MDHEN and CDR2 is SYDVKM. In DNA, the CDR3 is TGTGCCAGCAGTCTCCCTACAGCAGGGGTAAGGAGCACTGAAGCTTTCTTT. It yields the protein CASSLPTAGVRSTEAFF. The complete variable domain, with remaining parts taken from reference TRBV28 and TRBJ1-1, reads DVKVTQSSRYLVKRTGEKVFLECVQDMDHENMFWYRQDPGLGLRLIYFSYDVKMKEKGDIPEGYSVSREKKERFSLILESASTNQTSMYLCASSLPTAGVRSTEAFFGQGTRLTVV.

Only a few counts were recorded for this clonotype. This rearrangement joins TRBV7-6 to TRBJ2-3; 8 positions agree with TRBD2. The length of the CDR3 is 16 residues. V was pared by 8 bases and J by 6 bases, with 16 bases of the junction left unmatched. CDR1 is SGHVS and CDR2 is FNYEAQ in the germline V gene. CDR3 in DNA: TGTGCCAGCTTACCCGGCAGGGCGGGGGGTGAGGATACGCAGTATTTT. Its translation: CASLPGRAGGEDTQYF.

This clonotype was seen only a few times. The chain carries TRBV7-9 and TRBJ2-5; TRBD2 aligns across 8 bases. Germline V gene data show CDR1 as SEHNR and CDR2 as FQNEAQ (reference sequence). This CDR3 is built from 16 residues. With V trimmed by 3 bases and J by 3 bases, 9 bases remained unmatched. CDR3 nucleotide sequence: TGTGCCAGCAGCTTCCTCAGCGGGAGAGCCGAAGAGACCCAGTACTTC. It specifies CASSFLSGRAEETQYF.

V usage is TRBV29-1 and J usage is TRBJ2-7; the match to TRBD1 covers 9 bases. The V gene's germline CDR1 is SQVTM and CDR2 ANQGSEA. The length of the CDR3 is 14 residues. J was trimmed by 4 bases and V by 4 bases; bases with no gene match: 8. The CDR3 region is CSVGGGDRVYEQYF. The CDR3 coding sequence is TGCAGCGTTGGGGGAGGGGACAGGGTTTACGAGCAGTACTTC.

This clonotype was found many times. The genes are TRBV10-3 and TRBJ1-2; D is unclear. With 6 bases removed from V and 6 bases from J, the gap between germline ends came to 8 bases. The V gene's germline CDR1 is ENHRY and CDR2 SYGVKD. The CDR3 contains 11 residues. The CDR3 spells CAISQAHGYTF. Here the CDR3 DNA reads TGTGCCATCAGCCAGGCTCATGGCTACACCTTC.

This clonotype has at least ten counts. The CDR3 loop reads CASSIGQGFKGANVLTF. CDR3 nucleotides: TGTGCCAGTAGTATCGGACAGGGCTTTAAAGGGGCCAACGTCCTGACTTTC. The V call is TRBV19, the J call TRBJ2-6; TRBD1 matches at 8 bases. Germline CDR1 and CDR2: LNHDA and SQIVND (reference sequence). The CDR3 runs 17 residues. V shed 3 bases and J 4 bases; nucleotides not matched to a gene: 8.

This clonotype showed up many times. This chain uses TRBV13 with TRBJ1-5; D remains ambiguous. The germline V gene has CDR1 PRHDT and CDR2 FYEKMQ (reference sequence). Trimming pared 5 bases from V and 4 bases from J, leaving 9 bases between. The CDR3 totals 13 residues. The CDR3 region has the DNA TGTGCCAGCAGCCCCGGTTGGAATCAGCCCCAGCATTTT. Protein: CASSPGWNQPQHF.

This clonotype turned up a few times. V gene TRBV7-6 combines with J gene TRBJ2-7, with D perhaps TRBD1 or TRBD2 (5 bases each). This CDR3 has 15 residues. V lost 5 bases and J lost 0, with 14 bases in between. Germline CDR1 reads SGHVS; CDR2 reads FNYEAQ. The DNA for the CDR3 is TGTGCCAGCAGCCCCCGGGACGGACCCTCCTACGAGCAGTACTTC. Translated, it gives CASSPRDGPSYEQYF.

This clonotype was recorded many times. The CDR3 DNA sequence: TGTGCCAGCAGCTTAGTCGGCTTCCAAGAGACCCAGTACTTC. The encoded protein is CASSLVGFQETQYF. This sequence joins TRBV7-8 and TRBJ2-5; D not resolved. This CDR3 comprises 14 residues. Trimming removed 1 base at V and 1 base at J, with 7 bases between. Germline V gives CDR1 SGHVS, CDR2 FQNEAQ.

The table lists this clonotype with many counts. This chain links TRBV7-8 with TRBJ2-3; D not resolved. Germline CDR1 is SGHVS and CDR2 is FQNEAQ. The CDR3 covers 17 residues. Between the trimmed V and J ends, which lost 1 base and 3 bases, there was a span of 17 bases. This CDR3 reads CASSLGPMGGFTDTQYF. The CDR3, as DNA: TGTGCCAGCAGCTTAGGTCCGATGGGCGGATTTACAGATACGCAGTATTTT.

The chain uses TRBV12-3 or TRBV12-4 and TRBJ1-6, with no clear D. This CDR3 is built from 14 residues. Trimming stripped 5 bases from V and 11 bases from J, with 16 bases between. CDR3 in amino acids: CASSPRANGAPLHF. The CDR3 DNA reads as TGTGCCAGCAGTCCCCGGGCCAACGGGGCACCCCTCCACTTT.

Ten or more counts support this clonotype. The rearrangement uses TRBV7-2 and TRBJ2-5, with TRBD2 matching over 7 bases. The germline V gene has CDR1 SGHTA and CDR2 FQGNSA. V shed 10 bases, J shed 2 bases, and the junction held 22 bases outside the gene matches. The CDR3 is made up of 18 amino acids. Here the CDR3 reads CATTRLRAGVMRQETQYF. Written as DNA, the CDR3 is TGTGCCACCACCCGCCTACGGGCGGGGGTTATGAGGCAAGAGACCCAGTACTTC.

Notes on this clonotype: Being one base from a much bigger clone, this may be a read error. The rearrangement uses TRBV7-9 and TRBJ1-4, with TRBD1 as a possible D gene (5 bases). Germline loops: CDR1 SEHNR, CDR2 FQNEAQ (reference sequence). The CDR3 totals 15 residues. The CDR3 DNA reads TGTGCCAGCAGCTTGCCTCGGACAACTAATGAAAAACTGCTTTTT. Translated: CASSLPRTTNEKLLF.

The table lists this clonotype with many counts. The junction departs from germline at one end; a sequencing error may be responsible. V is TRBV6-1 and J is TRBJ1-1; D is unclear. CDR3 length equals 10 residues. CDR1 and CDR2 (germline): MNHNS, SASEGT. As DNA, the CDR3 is TGTGCCAGCAGTGAGCTGAATCATATCTTT. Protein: CASSELNHIF.

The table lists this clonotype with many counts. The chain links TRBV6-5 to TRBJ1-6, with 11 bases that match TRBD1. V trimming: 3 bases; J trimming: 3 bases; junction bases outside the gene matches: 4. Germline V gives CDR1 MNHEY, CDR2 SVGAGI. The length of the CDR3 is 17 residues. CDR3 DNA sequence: TGTGCCAGCAGTTATGGACAGGGGGCTGACTATAATTCACCCCTCCACTTT. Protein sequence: CASSYGQGADYNSPLHF.

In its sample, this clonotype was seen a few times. The CDR3 here is CASSGDISSSGNTIYF. The CDR3, as DNA: TGCGCCAGCAGCGGGGACATCTCAAGCTCTGGAAACACCATATATTTT. The genes are TRBV5-1 and TRBJ1-3, with a tentative D call TRBD1 (6 bases). V lost 4 bases to trimming and J lost 0 bases, with 14 bases between them. The CDR3 is 16 amino acids. CDR1 SGHRS and CDR2 YFSETQ come from the germline V gene.

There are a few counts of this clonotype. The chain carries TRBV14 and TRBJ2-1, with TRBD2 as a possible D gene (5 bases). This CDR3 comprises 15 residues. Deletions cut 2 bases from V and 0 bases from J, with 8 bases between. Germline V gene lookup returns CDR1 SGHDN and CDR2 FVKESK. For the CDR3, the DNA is TGTGCCAGCAGCCAACTAGCTTACTCCTACAATGAGCAGTTCTTC. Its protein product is CASSQLAYSYNEQFF.

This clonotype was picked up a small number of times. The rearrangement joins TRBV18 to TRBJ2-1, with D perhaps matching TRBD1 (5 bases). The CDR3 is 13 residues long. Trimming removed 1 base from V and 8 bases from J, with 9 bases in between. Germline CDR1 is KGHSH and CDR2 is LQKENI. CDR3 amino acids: CASSPLTVDEQFF. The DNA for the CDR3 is TGTGCCAGCTCACCACTGACAGTCGATGAGCAGTTCTTC.

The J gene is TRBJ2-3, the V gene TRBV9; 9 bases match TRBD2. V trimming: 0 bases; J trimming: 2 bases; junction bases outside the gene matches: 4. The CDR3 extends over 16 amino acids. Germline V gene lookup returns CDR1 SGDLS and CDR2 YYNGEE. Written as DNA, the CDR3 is TGTGCCAGCAGCGTAGTGCGGGGGGGTCCCACAGATACGCAGTATTTT. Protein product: CASSVVRGGPTDTQYF.

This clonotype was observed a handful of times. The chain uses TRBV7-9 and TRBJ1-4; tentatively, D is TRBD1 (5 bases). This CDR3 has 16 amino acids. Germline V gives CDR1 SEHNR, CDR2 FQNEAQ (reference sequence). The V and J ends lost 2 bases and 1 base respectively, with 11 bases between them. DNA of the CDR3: TGTGCCAGCAGCTTATTGACAGAAGGAACTAATGAAAAACTGTTTTTT. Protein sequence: CASSLLTEGTNEKLFF.

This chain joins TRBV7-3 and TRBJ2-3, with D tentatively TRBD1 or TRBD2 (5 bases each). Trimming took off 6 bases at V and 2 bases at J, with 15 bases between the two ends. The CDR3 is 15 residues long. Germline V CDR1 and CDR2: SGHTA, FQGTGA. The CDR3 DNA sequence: TGTGCCAGCAGAGTCGGGACGACCCCCACAGATACGCAGTATTTT. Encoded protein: CASRVGTTPTDTQYF.

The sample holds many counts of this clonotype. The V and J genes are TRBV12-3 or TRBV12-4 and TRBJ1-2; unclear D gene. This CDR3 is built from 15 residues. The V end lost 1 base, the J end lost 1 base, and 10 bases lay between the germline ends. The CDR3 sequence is CASSLGPGNNYGYTF. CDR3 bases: TGTGCCAGCAGTTTAGGCCCGGGGAATAACTATGGCTACACCTTC.